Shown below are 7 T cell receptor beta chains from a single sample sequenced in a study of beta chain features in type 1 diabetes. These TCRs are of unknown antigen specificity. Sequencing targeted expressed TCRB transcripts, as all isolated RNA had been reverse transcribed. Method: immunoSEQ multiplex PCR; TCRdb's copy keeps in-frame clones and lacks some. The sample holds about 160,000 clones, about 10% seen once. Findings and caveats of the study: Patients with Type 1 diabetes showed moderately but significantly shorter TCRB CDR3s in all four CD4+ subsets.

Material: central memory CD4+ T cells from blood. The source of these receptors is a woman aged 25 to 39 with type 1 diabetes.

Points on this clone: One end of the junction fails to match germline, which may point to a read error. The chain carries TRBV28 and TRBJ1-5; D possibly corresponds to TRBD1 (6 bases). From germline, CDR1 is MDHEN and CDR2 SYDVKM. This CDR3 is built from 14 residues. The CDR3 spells CASNVVRGKQPQHF. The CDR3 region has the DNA TGTGCCAGCAACGTTGTCAGGGGCAAGCAGCCCCAGCATTTT.

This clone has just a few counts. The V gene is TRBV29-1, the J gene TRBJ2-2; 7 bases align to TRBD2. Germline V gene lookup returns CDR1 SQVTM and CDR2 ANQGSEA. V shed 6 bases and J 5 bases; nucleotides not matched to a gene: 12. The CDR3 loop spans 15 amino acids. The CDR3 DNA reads TGCAGCGTCCGGGTTGCGGGACTACGGACCGGGGAGCTGTTTTTT. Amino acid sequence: CSVRVAGLRTGELFF.

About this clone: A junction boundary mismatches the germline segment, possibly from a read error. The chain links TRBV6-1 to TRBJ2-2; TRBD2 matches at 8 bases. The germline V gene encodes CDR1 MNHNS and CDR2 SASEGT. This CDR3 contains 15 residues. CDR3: CASIEPGLVSGELFF. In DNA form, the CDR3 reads TGTGCCAGCATTGAACCGGGACTAGTATCCGGGGAGCTGTTTTTT.

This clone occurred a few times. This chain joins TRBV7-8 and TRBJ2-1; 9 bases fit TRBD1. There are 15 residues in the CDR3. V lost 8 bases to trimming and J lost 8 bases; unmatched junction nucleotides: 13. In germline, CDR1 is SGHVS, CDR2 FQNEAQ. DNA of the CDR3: TGTGCCAGCCCCAATCCGCCGGGACAGGGCGATGAGCAGTTCTTC. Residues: CASPNPPGQGDEQFF.

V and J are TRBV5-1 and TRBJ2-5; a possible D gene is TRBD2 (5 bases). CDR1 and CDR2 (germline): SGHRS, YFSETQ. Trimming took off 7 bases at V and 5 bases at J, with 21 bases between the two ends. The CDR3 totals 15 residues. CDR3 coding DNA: TGCGCCAGCGGGAGAGGACTTTCGACTGAGGAGACCCAGTACTTC. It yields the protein CASGRGLSTEETQYF.

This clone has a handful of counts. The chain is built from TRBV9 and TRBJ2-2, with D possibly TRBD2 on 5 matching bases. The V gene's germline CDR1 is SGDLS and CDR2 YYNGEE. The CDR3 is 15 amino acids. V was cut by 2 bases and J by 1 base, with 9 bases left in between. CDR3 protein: CASSVSRGNTGELFF. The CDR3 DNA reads TGTGCCAGCAGCGTCTCCCGGGGGAACACCGGGGAGCTGTTTTTT.

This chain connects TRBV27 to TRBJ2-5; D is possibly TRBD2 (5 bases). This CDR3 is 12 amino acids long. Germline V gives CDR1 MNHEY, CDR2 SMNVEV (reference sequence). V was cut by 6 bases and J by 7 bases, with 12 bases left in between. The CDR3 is CASRTGRGTQYF. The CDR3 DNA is TGTGCCAGCAGGACGGGGAGAGGGACCCAGTACTTC.